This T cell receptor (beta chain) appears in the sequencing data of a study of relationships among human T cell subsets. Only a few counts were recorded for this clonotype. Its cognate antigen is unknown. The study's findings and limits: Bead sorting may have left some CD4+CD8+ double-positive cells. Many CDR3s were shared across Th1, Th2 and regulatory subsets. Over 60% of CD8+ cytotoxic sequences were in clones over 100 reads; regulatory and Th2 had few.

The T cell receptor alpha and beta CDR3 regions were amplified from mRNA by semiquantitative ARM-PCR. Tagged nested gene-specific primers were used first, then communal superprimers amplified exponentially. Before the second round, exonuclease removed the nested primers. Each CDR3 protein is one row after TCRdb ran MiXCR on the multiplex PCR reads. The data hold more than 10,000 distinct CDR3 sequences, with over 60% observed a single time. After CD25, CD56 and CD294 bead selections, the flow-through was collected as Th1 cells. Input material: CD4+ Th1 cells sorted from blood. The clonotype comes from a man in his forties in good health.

The DNA of the CDR3 is TGCAGTGCTAGGCGGCAAATTGAAGCTTTCTTT. Its translation is CSARRQIEAFF. The genes are TRBV20-1 and TRBJ1-1; unclear D gene. The CDR3 runs 11 residues. CDR1 is DFQATT, CDR2 SNEGSKA, per germline (reference sequence). V was shortened by 3 bases and J by 7 bases, with 9 bases between the two germline ends.